The T cell receptor beta chain under discussion was sequenced for a study of cytomegalovirus exposure and HLA in healthy donors. PCR primers comprised 60 Vbeta and 13 Jbeta primers. The repertoire was sequenced with immunoSEQ multiplex PCR; TCRdb's copy has only in-frame clones and lacks some. The sample lists some 200,000 clones; approximately 70% were seen once. The receptor was derived from a man in his forties in good health and CMV-seropositive. What was sequenced was PBMCs.

CDR3 sequence reads: CASSPPGEEKAFF. The DNA for the CDR3 is TGCGCCAGCAGCCCCCCCGGGGAGGAAAAAGCTTTCTTT. The J gene is TRBJ1-1, the V gene TRBV5-1, with D uncertain. The CDR3 runs 13 residues. V gave up 4 bases and J gave up 9 bases, with 16 bases separating them. The germline V gene encodes CDR1 SGHRS and CDR2 YFSETQ.